The next 27 T cell receptor beta chains were all read from a single sample in a study of CD8+ T cells in alopecia areata. Sequencing relied on a cDNA template that was reverse transcribed from extracted RNA. This table comes from immunoSEQ multiplex PCR, and its TCRdb copy is limited to in-frame clones, with some not included. Altogether hundreds of thousands of clones are present, 67% being singletons, with the ten largest covering around 1.2%. Sequenced material: CD4+ T cells sorted from blood, taken at week 0. Source of these receptors: a human donor with alopecia areata.

V usage is TRBV29-1 and J usage is TRBJ2-1; 8 nucleotides line up with TRBD2. Germline CDR1 SQVTM, CDR2 ANQGSEA. V was clipped by 4 bases and J by 2 bases; unmatched bases: 7. The CDR3 is 15 residues long. This CDR3 is CSVGGGGLPYNEQFF. In nucleotides, the CDR3 is TGCAGCGTTGGAGGCGGGGGGCTACCCTACAATGAGCAGTTCTTC.

This clone was counted between two and nine times. This chain links TRBV12-5 with TRBJ2-6, with D hard to call. The CDR3 is 13 residues long. CDR1 is LGHNT and CDR2 is FRNRAP in the germline V gene. V lost 6 bases and J 0 bases, leaving 3 bases between the germline ends. This CDR3 is CASGNSGANVLTF. The CDR3 DNA reads TGTGCTAGTGGCAACTCTGGGGCCAACGTCCTGACTTTC.

With regard to this clone: Other DNA sequences in this sample translate to the same CDR3. V is TRBV29-1 and J is TRBJ1-4; 9 bases are a match to TRBD1. The CDR3 length is 13 residues. V trimming: 4 bases; J trimming: 8 bases; junction bases outside the gene matches: 5. Germline V lookup: CDR1 SQVTM, CDR2 ANQGSEA. The CDR3 bases are TGCAGCGTTGGGGGACAGGGAGGAGAAAAACTGTTTTTT. It specifies CSVGGQGGEKLFF.

The chain links TRBV15 to TRBJ2-7, with TRBD2 matching 8 bases. The CDR3 runs 14 residues. CDR1 LNHNV and CDR2 YYDKDF come from the germline V gene (reference sequence). V shed 8 bases and J 5 bases; nucleotides not matched to a gene: 11. The CDR3 DNA sequence: TGTGCCACCTCACGGGAGGGGGGCAGGAACGAGCAGTACTTC. This sequence encodes CATSREGGRNEQYF.

Regarding this clone: Other DNA sequences in this specimen translate into the identical CDR3. This sequence joins TRBV30 and TRBJ1-2; a possible D gene is TRBD1 (6 bases). V lost 0 bases to trimming and J lost 4 bases, with 12 bases between them. The CDR3 runs 14 residues. CDR1 is GTSNPN and CDR2 is SVGIG in the germline V gene (reference sequence). In nucleotides, the CDR3 is TGTGCCTGGAGTGTAGGCAGGGGTAGCTATGGCTACACCTTC. It encodes CAWSVGRGSYGYTF.

The V gene is TRBV30, the J gene TRBJ2-2; the D is unclear. The CDR3 runs to 17 residues. Germline V gene data show CDR1 as GTSNPN and CDR2 as SVGIG (reference sequence). The V gene lost 2 bases and the J gene lost 1 base, with 17 bases spanning the gap. Here the CDR3 DNA reads TGTGCCTGGAGTCGTAGAAACGTATGGGGGAACACCGGGGAGCTGTTTTTT. Translated: CAWSRRNVWGNTGELFF.

CDR3 sequence reads: CASSMVRNPYEQYF. The CDR3, as DNA: TGTGCCAGCAGCATGGTCAGGAACCCGTACGAGCAGTACTTC. The V call is TRBV5-5, the J call TRBJ2-7; no reliable D call. CDR1 SGHKS and CDR2 YYEKEE come from the germline V gene (reference sequence). Trimming took off 4 bases at V and 4 bases at J, with 15 bases between the two ends. This CDR3 has 14 amino acids.

A single count supports this clone. The chain has TRBV5-6 and TRBJ1-6; maybe TRBD1 (6 bases). V shed 3 bases and J shed 10 bases, with 11 bases lying between them. This CDR3 has 13 residues. Per the germline V gene, CDR1 is SGHDT and CDR2 is YYEEEE. In nucleotides, the CDR3 is TGTGCCAGCAGCTCTGGGGGCGCGTCACCCCTCCACTTT. Encoded protein: CASSSGGASPLHF.

This clone showed up just a few times. The chain employs TRBV5-1 and TRBJ2-1; D might be TRBD2 (6 bases). This CDR3 comprises 14 residues. Germline CDR1 reads SGHRS; CDR2 reads YFSETQ. Trimming stripped 0 bases from V and 6 bases from J, with 10 bases between. This CDR3 is CASSLVAGTNEQFF. The CDR3 DNA reads TGCGCCAGCAGCTTGGTCGCGGGGACCAATGAGCAGTTCTTC.

This clone was counted between two and nine times. The chain has TRBV25-1 and TRBJ2-3; no clear D. Looked up from germline, CDR1 is MGHDK and CDR2 is SYGVNS. V gave up 4 bases and J gave up 0 bases, with 8 bases separating them. There are 14 residues in the CDR3. The CDR3 loop reads CASSGVASTDTQYF. CDR3 bases: TGTGCCAGCAGTGGGGTCGCTAGCACAGATACGCAGTATTTT.

There are a few counts of this clone. V gene TRBV2 combines with J gene TRBJ2-5; 7 bases fit TRBD2. Germline V gene sequence: CDR1 SNHLY, CDR2 FYNNEI. The V segment lost 6 bases and the J segment 3 bases; nucleotides outside the gene matches: 1. This CDR3 contains 12 residues. In nucleotides, the CDR3 is TGTGCCAGCAGAGGACTAGAAGAGACCCAGTACTTC. Its translation is CASRGLEETQYF.

The V and J genes are TRBV9 and TRBJ1-4; TRBD1 might be the D (5 bases). Trimming removed 0 bases at V and 7 bases at J, with 13 bases between. Per the germline V gene, CDR1 is SGDLS and CDR2 is YYNGEE. This CDR3 is built from 15 residues. The CDR3 reads CASSVEGRRGEKLFF. The CDR3 DNA reads as TGTGCCAGCAGCGTAGAAGGCAGGAGGGGTGAAAAACTGTTTTTT.

The chain combines TRBV9 with TRBJ1-3, with no clear D. V shed 4 bases and J shed 2 bases, with 7 bases lying between them. CDR1 SGDLS and CDR2 YYNGEE come from the germline V gene. This CDR3 is 13 amino acids long. The CDR3, as DNA: TGTGCCAGCAGCCCTCAACCTGGAAACACCATATATTTT. Amino acid sequence: CASSPQPGNTIYF.

The chain employs TRBV30 and TRBJ1-3; D is perhaps TRBD1 (5 bases). The germline gives CDR1 GTSNPN, CDR2 SVGIG (reference sequence). CDR3 length equals 12 residues. Trimming took off 2 bases at V and 10 bases at J, with 12 bases between the two ends. The CDR3 DNA reads TGTGCCTGGAGTCTGGGACGTGGGACCATATATTTT. Translated, it gives CAWSLGRGTIYF.

This clone has only a few counts. The chain combines TRBV5-1 with TRBJ1-2; TRBD1 is a possible D gene (5 bases). Germline assignment: CDR1 SGHRS and CDR2 YFSETQ. V lost 4 bases and J 6 bases, leaving 13 bases between the germline ends. The CDR3 spans 13 residues. The CDR3 sequence: CASSPGTSNGYTF. As DNA, the CDR3 is TGCGCCAGCAGCCCGGGGACTTCTAATGGCTACACCTTC.

This clone has a handful of counts. J is TRBJ2-3 and V is TRBV27; D is unclear. Looked up from germline, CDR1 is MNHEY and CDR2 is SMNVEV (reference sequence). The germline V and J ends were trimmed by 2 bases and 7 bases, with 19 bases remaining between them. This CDR3 region has 16 residues. The CDR3 nucleotides read TGTGCCAGCAGTTTAAGGGCAGGTGGTTCGAGATATACGCAGTATTTT. Translated: CASSLRAGGSRYTQYF.

This clone has a handful of counts. This rearrangement joins TRBV5-1 to TRBJ2-7; D remains ambiguous. V was clipped by 2 bases and J by 6 bases, with 6 bases between them. The germline gives CDR1 SGHRS, CDR2 YFSETQ. This CDR3 contains 11 residues. The CDR3 loop is CASSFDTEQYF. Here the CDR3 DNA reads TGCGCCAGCAGCTTCGACACCGAGCAGTACTTC.

The chain joins TRBV9 to TRBJ2-7; D is undetermined. V lost 0 bases and J 5 bases, leaving 9 bases between the germline ends. Germline CDR1 and CDR2: SGDLS and YYNGEE. The length of the CDR3 is 13 residues. The CDR3 DNA reads as TGTGCCAGCAGCGTAGCAGTCCGGGACGAGCAGTACTTC. Translation gives CASSVAVRDEQYF.

The V and J genes are TRBV30 and TRBJ2-7; 10 bases align to TRBD1. The CDR3 covers 13 residues. Germline-derived CDR1 and CDR2 are GTSNPN and SVGIG (reference sequence). V lost 5 bases to trimming and J lost 2 bases; unmatched junction nucleotides: 3. The CDR3 region has the DNA TGTGCCTGGGGGGACAGGGGCCCCTACGAGCAGTACTTC. This translates into CAWGDRGPYEQYF.

This rearrangement joins TRBV29-1 to TRBJ1-1; 9 positions match TRBD1. The germline gives CDR1 SQVTM, CDR2 ANQGSEA. CDR3 length: 13 residues. With 6 bases clipped from V and 5 bases from J, the junction kept 7 bases outside the gene matches. CDR3 DNA: TGCAGCGTGGGACAGGGTGAGGGGACTGAAGCTTTCTTT. Protein: CSVGQGEGTEAFF.

The V and J genes are TRBV15 and TRBJ2-7; no clear D. The CDR3 has 13 residues. CDR1 and CDR2 (germline): LNHNV, YYDKDF (reference sequence). With 0 bases removed from V and 2 bases from J, the gap between germline ends came to 5 bases. The CDR3 DNA reads as TGTGCCACCAGCAGAGATAACACCTACGAGCAGTACTTC. Encoded protein: CATSRDNTYEQYF.

The rearrangement joins TRBV5-8 to TRBJ2-5; 9 bases are shared with TRBD1. Germline V gene sequence: CDR1 SGHTS, CDR2 YDEGEE. J was trimmed by 1 base and V by 4 bases; bases with no gene match: 8. The CDR3 extends over 16 amino acids. The CDR3 sequence is CASSRGQGLIQETQYF. CDR3 DNA: TGTGCCAGCAGCCGCGGACAGGGGTTAATCCAAGAGACCCAGTACTTC.

This clone was picked up a small number of times. The V gene is TRBV6-5, the J gene TRBJ2-5; D is undetermined. Germline loops: CDR1 MNHEY, CDR2 SVGAGI. With 6 bases removed from V and 2 bases from J, the gap between germline ends came to 16 bases. This CDR3 comprises 15 residues. Here the CDR3 reads CASRRGGGGQETQYF. CDR3 DNA sequence: TGTGCCAGCAGACGCGGCGGTGGCGGTCAAGAGACCCAGTACTTC.

The chain couples TRBV5-6 to TRBJ2-5, with 8 nucleotides matching TRBD2. CDR3 length: 16 residues. J lost 4 bases, V lost 2 bases, and 10 bases had no gene match. CDR1 is SGHDT, CDR2 YYEEEE, per germline. CDR3 DNA sequence: TGTGCCAGCAGCTTTGGGGAGCGGGGGCTCGGAGAGACCCAGTACTTC. Its protein product is CASSFGERGLGETQYF. Together with reference TRBV5-6 and TRBJ2-5, the CDR3 gives the full variable domain: DAGVTQSPTHLIKTRGQQVTLRCSPKSGHDTVSWYQQALGQGPQFIFQYYEEEERQRGNFPDRFSGHQFPNYSSELNVNALLLGDSALYLCASSFGERGLGETQYFGPGTRLLVL.

CDR3 in DNA: TGCGCCAGCAGCTTGGCCCGTGACACCGGGGAGCTGTTTTTT. This gives the protein CASSLARDTGELFF. The chain recombines TRBV5-1 with TRBJ2-2; D gene unclear. Trimming took off 0 bases at V and 3 bases at J, with 6 bases between the two ends. The CDR3 loop spans 14 amino acids. The germline V gene has CDR1 SGHRS and CDR2 YFSETQ.

The chain employs TRBV6-5 and TRBJ2-5; a possible D gene is TRBD2 (6 bases). Looked up from germline, CDR1 is MNHEY and CDR2 is SVGAGI. Deletions cut 4 bases from V and 7 bases from J, with 19 bases between. The CDR3 contains 15 residues. The CDR3 DNA reads TGTGCCAGCAGTTCCACGGGTGGTTCAGCGGGGACCCAGTACTTC. Translation: CASSSTGGSAGTQYF.

The chain employs TRBV6-5 and TRBJ1-6; no definite D call. Germline V gene data show CDR1 as MNHEY and CDR2 as SVGAGI. Trimming cost V 0 bases and J 6 bases, with 6 bases left between them. The CDR3 spans 14 residues. The CDR3 DNA is TGTGCCAGCAGTTACTCGGCAAGTAATTCACCCCTCCACTTT. Its translation is CASSYSASNSPLHF.